The 30 T cell receptor beta chains below all came from one sample that was sequenced in a study of T cell responses to AZD1222 COVID-19 vaccine. Measured with immunoSEQ multiplex PCR; TCRdb has only the in-frame clones, and not every one. Of some 120,000 clones detected, more than 85% appear once; the ten largest clones hold roughly 7.4%. This material consisted of peripheral blood, taken on day 0 of AZD1222 vaccination. These receptors originate from an adult in good health.

DNA of the CDR3: TGTGCCAGCAGCGTAGCTTCGGCAGCCTATGGCTACACCTTC. Translated, it gives CASSVASAAYGYTF. The rearrangement links TRBV9 to TRBJ1-2; D unclear. Germline CDR1 reads SGDLS; CDR2 reads YYNGEE. The CDR3 has 14 amino acids. V was clipped by 0 bases and J by 4 bases, with 10 bases between them.

The chain joins TRBV2 to TRBJ2-2, with a tentative D call TRBD1 (5 bases). V lost 8 bases and J lost 7, with 23 bases in between. The CDR3 is made up of 16 amino acids. Germline CDR1 is SNHLY and CDR2 is FYNNEI. The DNA for the CDR3 is TGTGCCAGCCACTCGGACATGCGGTCCCCCATCGGGGAGCTGTTTTTT. Amino acids: CASHSDMRSPIGELFF.

This sequence joins TRBV28 and TRBJ1-1; D remains ambiguous. The CDR3 has 13 amino acids. Germline CDR1 and CDR2: MDHEN and SYDVKM. Trimming stripped 7 bases from V and 0 bases from J, with 9 bases between. Written as DNA, the CDR3 is TGTGCCAGCACCCTTCAGATGAACACTGAAGCTTTCTTT. Protein: CASTLQMNTEAFF.

The chain has TRBV30 and TRBJ2-5; tentative D call: TRBD2 (5 bases). Germline loops: CDR1 GTSNPN, CDR2 SVGIG (reference sequence). The length of the CDR3 is 14 residues. Trimming cost V 2 bases and J 3 bases, with 13 bases left between them. The CDR3 is CAWSRTRGKETQYF. Here the CDR3 DNA reads TGTGCCTGGAGTAGGACCCGGGGAAAAGAGACCCAGTACTTC.

V usage is TRBV5-4 and J usage is TRBJ2-2; 7 bases are shared with TRBD1. The J segment lost 0 bases and the V segment lost 7 bases, leaving 3 bases of the junction unmatched. This CDR3 is built from 14 residues. The germline V gene encodes CDR1 SGHNT and CDR2 YYREEE (reference sequence). The CDR3 here is CASDRVPNTGELFF. CDR3 nucleotides: TGTGCCAGCGACAGGGTTCCGAACACCGGGGAGCTGTTTTTT.

This clone was seen just once. The V call is TRBV9, the J call TRBJ1-1; perhaps TRBD1 as D (6 bases). The V end lost 0 bases, the J end lost 0 bases, and 24 bases lay between the germline ends. The germline V gene encodes CDR1 SGDLS and CDR2 YYNGEE. This CDR3 has 20 residues. CDR3 nucleotide sequence: TGTGCCAGCAGCGTAGAGGGGGGCGGGCTACAGCGATCCATGAACACTGAAGCTTTCTTT. Amino acids: CASSVEGGGLQRSMNTEAFF.

The chain combines TRBV4-1 with TRBJ2-7, with D unresolved. This CDR3 has 15 residues. Trimming shortened V by 2 bases and J by 2 bases, and 13 bases separated the two germline ends. The germline gives CDR1 MGHRA, CDR2 YSYEKL. The CDR3: CASSQLQDGAYEQYF. The CDR3 coding sequence is TGCGCCAGCAGCCAACTCCAGGACGGAGCCTACGAGCAGTACTTC.

The chain is built from TRBV28 and TRBJ2-2; D possibly corresponds to TRBD1 (5 bases). V lost 5 bases to trimming and J lost 4 bases, with 14 bases between them. Per the germline V gene, CDR1 is MDHEN and CDR2 is SYDVKM. This CDR3 has 15 residues. The CDR3 DNA reads TGTGCCAGCAGTCCCGTTACAGGAGTCACCGGGGAGCTGTTTTTT. It encodes CASSPVTGVTGELFF.

The rearrangement joins TRBV27 to TRBJ1-4; D call uncertain. The CDR3 is made up of 12 amino acids. Germline lookup yields CDR1 MNHEY and CDR2 SMNVEV (reference sequence). The V gene lost 5 bases and the J gene lost 8 bases, with 9 bases spanning the gap. CDR3 residues: CASSPIGEKLFF. The CDR3, as DNA: TGTGCCAGCAGTCCCATCGGAGAAAAACTGTTTTTT. Full variable domain (rest looked up from reference TRBV27 and TRBJ1-4): EAQVTQNPRYLITVTGKKLTVTCSQNMNHEYMSWYRQDPGLGLRQIYYSMNVEVTDKGDVPEGYKVSRKEKRNFPLILESPSPNQTSLYFCASSPIGEKLFFGSGTQLSVL.

The CDR3, as DNA: TGTGCCAGTAGGTCACCATGGACCGAGGATTTCACTGAAGCTTTCTTT. It encodes CASRSPWTEDFTEAFF. The rearrangement uses TRBV19 and TRBJ1-1; D remains unclear. CDR1 and CDR2 from the germline V gene are LNHDA and SQIVND (reference sequence). The CDR3 has 16 residues. V was trimmed by 6 bases and J by 4 bases, leaving 21 bases between them.

The chain carries TRBV19 and TRBJ2-3; TRBD2 agrees at 14 bases. Germline V CDR1 and CDR2: LNHDA, SQIVND (reference sequence). The ends lost 6 bases at V and 3 bases at J; junction bases unmatched: 5. The CDR3 is made up of 16 amino acids. The CDR3 DNA reads TGTGCCAGTAGCCTGACTAGCGGGAGGGAGACAGATACGCAGTATTTT. As protein: CASSLTSGRETDTQYF.

The CDR3, as DNA: TGTGCCAGCAGCTTAGATCTGGGGAGTCAAGAAAAACTGTTTTTT. Translated: CASSLDLGSQEKLFF. V gene TRBV11-2 combines with J gene TRBJ1-4, with D uncertain. V lost 0 bases and J 8 bases, leaving 13 bases between the germline ends. The germline CDR1 and CDR2 sequences are SGHAT and FQNNGV. CDR3 size: 15 residues.

The rearrangement joins TRBV4-2 to TRBJ2-1; D may be TRBD2 (6 bases). V lost 0 bases and J lost 10, with 13 bases in between. This CDR3 contains 14 residues. CDR1 and CDR2 from the germline V gene are LGHNA and YNFKEQ. The CDR3 DNA is TGTGCCAGCAGCCAAGACCTGGGGGGTGGAGAGCAGTTCTTC. It codes for CASSQDLGGGEQFF.

The chain combines TRBV25-1 with TRBJ1-6; 7 bases are shared with TRBD1. Losses at the gene ends were 0 bases for V and 6 bases for J; bases not matched to a gene: 5. CDR3 length equals 16 residues. CDR1 MGHDK and CDR2 SYGVNS come from the germline V gene. CDR3 DNA: TGTGCCAGCAGTGAATATTTGGGACAGATTAATTCACCCCTCCACTTT. This translates into CASSEYLGQINSPLHF.

The chain recombines TRBV24-1 with TRBJ2-3; D remains ambiguous. V lost 2 bases and J lost 2, with 4 bases in between. The CDR3 extends over 13 amino acids. Germline V lookup: CDR1 KGHDR, CDR2 SFDVKD. The CDR3 DNA follows: TGTGCCACCAGTGATTATACCACAGATACGCAGTATTTT. Residues: CATSDYTTDTQYF.

This chain uses TRBV11-3 with TRBJ2-5; 8 bases agree with TRBD2. This CDR3 contains 18 residues. The ends lost 5 bases at V and 0 bases at J; junction bases unmatched: 14. Germline lookup yields CDR1 SGHNT and CDR2 YENEEA. The chain's CDR3 is CASSLGTSGGGNQETQYF. In DNA, the CDR3 is TGTGCCAGCAGCCTCGGGACTAGTGGGGGAGGGAACCAAGAGACCCAGTACTTC. The full variable domain, in which reference TRBV11-3 and TRBJ2-5 provide the parts outside the CDR3, is EAGVVQSPRYKIIEKKQPVAFWCNPISGHNTLYWYLQNLGQGPELLIRYENEEAVDDSQLPKDRFSAERLKGVDSTLKIQPAELGDSAVYLCASSLGTSGGGNQETQYFGPGTRLLVL.

Of note for this clone: One junction end disagrees with the germline gene, perhaps due to a read error. The rearrangement uses TRBV6-1 and TRBJ1-1; tentative D call: TRBD1 (5 bases). Germline loops: CDR1 MNHNS, CDR2 SASEGT. The CDR3 is made up of 16 amino acids. The DNA of the CDR3 is TGTGCCAGCAGTGAACTGGACAAAAGCCAGAACGCTGAAGCTTTCTTT. Its translation: CASSELDKSQNAEAFF.

This chain joins TRBV5-1 and TRBJ1-2, with a weak D call TRBD1 (5 bases). The CDR3 has 13 residues. Germline V gene data show CDR1 as SGHRS and CDR2 as YFSETQ. V was trimmed by 4 bases and J by 2 bases, leaving 9 bases between them. The DNA for the CDR3 is TGCGCCAGCAGCCCAGACAGAAACTATGGCTACACCTTC. It is translated as CASSPDRNYGYTF.

The chain has TRBV19 and TRBJ1-5; the match to TRBD1 covers 8 bases. This CDR3 is built from 14 residues. The germline V gene has CDR1 LNHDA and CDR2 SQIVND (reference sequence). V shed 4 bases, J shed 6 bases, and the junction held 5 bases outside the gene matches. The CDR3 is CASSKQGASQPQHF. The CDR3 DNA sequence: TGTGCCAGTAGTAAGCAGGGGGCCTCTCAGCCCCAGCATTTT. The whole variable domain, remainder taken from reference TRBV19 and TRBJ1-5, is DGGITQSPKYLFRKEGQNVTLSCEQNLNHDAMYWYRQDPGQGLRLIYYSQIVNDFQKGDIAEGYSVSREKKESFPLTVTSAQKNPTAFYLCASSKQGASQPQHFGDGTRLSIL.

J is TRBJ2-2 and V is TRBV9; tentative D call: TRBD1 (6 bases). The CDR3 has 17 amino acids. In germline, CDR1 is SGDLS, CDR2 YYNGEE. Deletions cut 3 bases from V and 1 base from J, with 16 bases between. This CDR3 is CASSDNRESLNTGELFF. CDR3 DNA: TGTGCCAGCAGCGACAACAGGGAATCCCTGAACACCGGGGAGCTGTTTTTT.

This rearrangement joins TRBV11-3 to TRBJ2-3; TRBD2 matches 11 bases. The CDR3 extends over 17 amino acids. The V and J ends lost 3 bases and 2 bases, in that order; junction bases with no gene match: 7. Germline CDR1 and CDR2: SGHNT and YENEEA. The CDR3 bases are TGTGCCAGCAGCTTGGGGCTAGCGGGAGGAAACACAGATACGCAGTATTTT. It is translated as CASSLGLAGGNTDTQYF.

This rearrangement joins TRBV7-9 to TRBJ2-1; 10 nucleotides match TRBD1. CDR3 length: 15 residues. V lost 5 bases to trimming and J lost 4 bases; unmatched junction nucleotides: 5. CDR1 is SEHNR and CDR2 is FQNEAQ in the germline V gene (reference sequence). DNA for the CDR3: TGTGCCAGCAGCCTCGGACAGGGGGAATACAATGAGCAGTTCTTC. As protein: CASSLGQGEYNEQFF. Variable domain in full (rest from reference TRBV7-9 and TRBJ2-1): DTGVSQNPRHKITKRGQNVTFRCDPISEHNRLYWYRQTLGQGPEFLTYFQNEAQLEKSRLLSDRFSAERPKGSFSTLEIQRTEQGDSAMYLCASSLGQGEYNEQFFGPGTRLTVL.

The rearrangement links TRBV4-1 to TRBJ2-3, with 8 bases fitting TRBD2. This CDR3 region has 16 residues. The trim removed 1 base at V and 0 bases at J, leaving 3 bases unmatched. Germline V gene data show CDR1 as MGHRA and CDR2 as YSYEKL. Here the CDR3 reads CASSQALAGSTDTQYF. Here the CDR3 DNA reads TGCGCCAGCAGCCAAGCTCTAGCGGGCAGCACAGATACGCAGTATTTT.

The chain links TRBV27 to TRBJ2-1; D not certain. Germline V lookup: CDR1 MNHEY, CDR2 SMNVEV (reference sequence). The V end lost 5 bases, the J end lost 4 bases, and 9 bases lay between the germline ends. This CDR3 comprises 13 residues. The CDR3 region is CASSPETYNEQFF. CDR3 nucleotides: TGTGCCAGCAGTCCGGAGACTTACAATGAGCAGTTCTTC.

The genes are TRBV9 and TRBJ2-4, with TRBD2 matching 12 bases. The CDR3 spans 17 residues. With 4 bases clipped from V and 3 bases from J, the junction kept 8 bases outside the gene matches. Germline CDR1 reads SGDLS; CDR2 reads YYNGEE. The CDR3 loop is CASSPLAGGTNKNIQYF. DNA for the CDR3: TGTGCCAGCAGCCCCCTAGCGGGGGGGACGAACAAAAACATTCAGTACTTC.

This chain links TRBV7-9 with TRBJ2-1; 8 nucleotides match TRBD1. CDR3 length: 15 residues. With V trimmed by 1 base and J by 3 bases, 2 bases remained unmatched. Germline CDR1 reads SEHNR; CDR2 reads FQNEAQ (reference sequence). The CDR3 DNA is TGTGCCAGCAGCTTAGAAGGGACAGGCTACAATGAGCAGTTCTTC. Translated, it gives CASSLEGTGYNEQFF.

The chain has TRBV7-9 and TRBJ2-7; TRBD2 agrees at 8 bases. This CDR3 is built from 15 residues. After removal of 3 bases from V and 4 bases from J, the junction contained 8 bases not matched to a gene. Germline-derived CDR1 and CDR2 are SEHNR and FQNEAQ (reference sequence). CDR3 DNA: TGTGCCAGCAGCTTGGTTTCGGGACTAGTGTACGAGCAGTACTTC. Amino acids: CASSLVSGLVYEQYF.

The chain employs TRBV11-2 and TRBJ2-7; weak D call: TRBD1 (5 bases). This CDR3 comprises 14 residues. Germline V gene lookup returns CDR1 SGHAT and CDR2 FQNNGV. V dropped 5 bases and J dropped 5 bases, with 16 bases sitting between them. CDR3 coding DNA: TGTGCCAGCAGCCGCTCCCCTAGGGGCCACGAGCAGTACTTC. Translation gives CASSRSPRGHEQYF.

The chain employs TRBV7-9 and TRBJ1-1; 8 nucleotides line up with TRBD1. Germline V gene lookup returns CDR1 SEHNR and CDR2 FQNEAQ (reference sequence). After removal of 3 bases from V and 0 bases from J, the junction contained 6 bases not matched to a gene. The CDR3 loop spans 16 amino acids. Written as DNA, the CDR3 is TGTGCCAGCAGCTTGACAGGGGCCATCATGAACACTGAAGCTTTCTTT. Protein sequence: CASSLTGAIMNTEAFF. The complete variable domain, with remaining parts taken from reference TRBV7-9 and TRBJ1-1, reads DTGVSQNPRHKITKRGQNVTFRCDPISEHNRLYWYRQTLGQGPEFLTYFQNEAQLEKSRLLSDRFSAERPKGSFSTLEIQRTEQGDSAMYLCASSLTGAIMNTEAFFGQGTRLTVV.

The chain uses TRBV28 and TRBJ1-2; 8 nucleotides align to TRBD1. The V gene's germline CDR1 is MDHEN and CDR2 SYDVKM. The junction had 8 bases not matched to a gene; V was cut back by 5 bases and J by 3 bases. The CDR3 is 15 amino acids. The CDR3 nucleotides are TGTGCCAGCAGTCCAGGGGGCGCAGATTACTATGGCTACACCTTC. As protein: CASSPGGADYYGYTF.